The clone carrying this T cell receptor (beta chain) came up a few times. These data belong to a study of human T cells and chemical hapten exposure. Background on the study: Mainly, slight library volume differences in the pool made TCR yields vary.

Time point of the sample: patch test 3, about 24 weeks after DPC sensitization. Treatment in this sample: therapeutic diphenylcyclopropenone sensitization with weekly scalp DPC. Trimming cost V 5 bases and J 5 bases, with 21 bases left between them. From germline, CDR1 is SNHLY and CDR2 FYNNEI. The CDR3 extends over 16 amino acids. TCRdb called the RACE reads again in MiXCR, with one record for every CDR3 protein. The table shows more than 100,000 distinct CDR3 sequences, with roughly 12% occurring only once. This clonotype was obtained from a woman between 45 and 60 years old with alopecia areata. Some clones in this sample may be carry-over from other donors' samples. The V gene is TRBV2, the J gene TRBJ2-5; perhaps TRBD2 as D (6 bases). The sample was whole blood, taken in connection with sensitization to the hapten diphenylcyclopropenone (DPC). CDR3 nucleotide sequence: TGTGCCAGCAGTAAACACGGGACTTCTAACAGGGAGACCCAGTACTTC. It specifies CASSKHGTSNRETQYF. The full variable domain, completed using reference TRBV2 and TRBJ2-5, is EPEVTQTPSHQVTQMGQEVILRCVPISNHLYFYWYRQILGQKVEFLVSFYNNEISEKSEIFDDQFSVERPDGSNFTLKIRSTKLEDSAMYFCASSKHGTSNRETQYFGPGTRLLVL.